This T cell receptor (beta chain) emerged from a study of shared clonotypes between healthy human individuals. CD45RO negativity and positive selection for CCR7 defined naive CD8 cells, a population that excluded terminally differentiated effector memory CD45RA+ cells. The germline CDR1 and CDR2 sequences are WSHSY and SAAADI. Between the trimmed V and J ends, which lost 10 bases and 8 bases, there was a span of 12 bases. The CDR3 sequence is 11 residues long. The table came from immunoSEQ multiplex PCR; TCRdb's copy has only in-frame clones and leaves some out. Of about 2 million clones in the sample, 85% to 95% were seen once.

The sequenced sample consisted of naive CD8+ T cells sorted from blood. The chain uses TRBV10-2 and TRBJ2-1; D not resolved. The receptor comes from a man aged 18 to 30 in good health. CDR3 nucleotides: TGCGCCACCCGAGGTGAGGATGAGCAGTTCTTC. It encodes CATRGEDEQFF.